This passage covers 28 T cell receptor beta chains from one sample sequenced in a study of T cell repertoires in cytomegalovirus infection. TCRdb used MiXCR to reprocess the reads, holding one entry per CDR3 protein. The sample contains approximately 500,000 distinct CDR3 sequences, 33% of which appear only once. These receptors have no known antigen. Sequencing was performed on cultured PBMCs, taken from culture after CMV antigen stimulation. The receptors were sampled from a human donor in good health (CMV status not recorded). Some clones in this sample may be carry-over from other donors' samples.

The V call is TRBV7-9, the J call TRBJ1-5; a weak D match, TRBD1 (6 bases). Germline V gene lookup returns CDR1 SEHNR and CDR2 FQNEAQ (reference sequence). V shed 7 bases and J shed 1 base, with 14 bases lying between them. The CDR3 covers 15 residues. The CDR3 protein is CASTPGGGSNQPQHF. CDR3 DNA sequence: TGTGCCAGCACCCCCGGAGGGGGAAGCAATCAGCCCCAGCATTTT.

The chain employs TRBV10-2 and TRBJ1-1; D unclear. CDR1 and CDR2 from the germline V gene are WSHSY and SAAADI. V was trimmed by 4 bases and J by 1 base, leaving 10 bases between them. This CDR3 region has 14 residues. CDR3 sequence: CASSAGSSNTEAFF. The CDR3 DNA is TGCGCCAGCAGTGCCGGCAGCTCGAACACTGAAGCTTTCTTT.

The chain couples TRBV30 to TRBJ1-3; the D gene is possibly TRBD1 (5 bases). The CDR3 has 13 residues. CDR1 is GTSNPN, CDR2 SVGIG, per germline (reference sequence). Trimming shortened V by 1 base and J by 2 bases, and 6 bases separated the two germline ends. CDR3 coding DNA: TGTGCCTGGAGTGCAGGGACTGGAAACACCATATATTTT. It is translated as CAWSAGTGNTIYF.

This chain uses TRBV19 with TRBJ1-1; the D gene is possibly TRBD1 (6 bases). V lost 4 bases to trimming and J lost 7 bases, with 22 bases between them. Germline CDR1 is LNHDA and CDR2 is SQIVND (reference sequence). CDR3 length: 16 amino acids. The CDR3 spells CASSKTYGQKYSEAFF. As DNA, the CDR3 is TGTGCCAGTAGTAAAACCTACGGACAGAAATACAGTGAAGCTTTCTTT.

The chain combines TRBV15 with TRBJ1-4, with a tentative D call TRBD1 (6 bases). CDR1 is LNHNV, CDR2 YYDKDF, per germline (reference sequence). The V gene lost 8 bases and the J gene lost 6 bases, with 22 bases spanning the gap. There are 16 residues in the CDR3. The CDR3 sequence is CATASGQTGPYEKLFF. DNA of the CDR3: TGTGCCACCGCTTCGGGCCAAACAGGGCCTTATGAAAAACTGTTTTTT.

The V gene is TRBV7-9, the J gene TRBJ2-5, with D perhaps TRBD2 (5 bases). V gave up 5 bases and J gave up 2 bases, with 12 bases separating them. The CDR3 contains 14 residues. The germline V gene has CDR1 SEHNR and CDR2 FQNEAQ (reference sequence). CDR3: CASSTLGQQETQYF. CDR3 DNA sequence: TGTGCCAGCAGCACACTAGGTCAACAAGAGACCCAGTACTTC.

The J gene is TRBJ1-1, the V gene TRBV7-9, with 7 bases fitting TRBD1. The CDR3 has 16 amino acids. V shed 5 bases, J shed 0 bases, and the junction held 9 bases outside the gene matches. CDR1 is SEHNR, CDR2 FQNEAQ, per germline (reference sequence). The CDR3 protein is CASSTGQARMNTEAFF. CDR3 sequence (DNA): TGTGCCAGCAGCACCGGACAGGCCCGCATGAACACTGAAGCTTTCTTT.

The chain joins TRBV28 to TRBJ2-3, with TRBD2 matching over 9 bases. The CDR3 extends over 17 amino acids. V lost 6 bases to trimming and J lost 2 bases; unmatched junction nucleotides: 12. The germline CDR1 and CDR2 sequences are MDHEN and SYDVKM. The DNA of the CDR3 is TGTGCCAGCAGCCGGGGACTAGCTGTACGGGTCACAGATACGCAGTATTTT. Its translation: CASSRGLAVRVTDTQYF.

This clonotype has at least ten counts. CDR3 DNA sequence: TGTGCCAGCAGCTTCGGGCTAGCGGGCCCTAGGAGCTCCTACAATGAGCAGTTCTTC. Residues: CASSFGLAGPRSSYNEQFF. The V call is TRBV7-2, the J call TRBJ2-1, with 8 bases identical to TRBD2. The J segment lost 0 bases and the V segment lost 3 bases, leaving 13 bases of the junction unmatched. CDR1 is SGHTA and CDR2 is FQGNSA in the germline V gene. The CDR3 loop spans 19 amino acids.

This clonotype was picked up a small number of times. This chain uses TRBV6-2 or TRBV6-3 with TRBJ2-3; D is perhaps TRBD2 (6 bases). V shed 8 bases and J shed 6 bases, with 18 bases lying between them. The length of the CDR3 is 14 residues. Germline V gene data show CDR1 as MNHEY and CDR2 as SVGEGT. The CDR3 coding sequence is TGTGCCAGCCACACTAGCAGCTCCTCTGATACGCAGTATTTT. It specifies CASHTSSSSDTQYF.

The chain recombines TRBV6-2 or TRBV6-3 with TRBJ2-1, with a possible D match to TRBD2 (6 bases). The germline V gene encodes CDR1 MNHEY and CDR2 SVGEGT. CDR3 length equals 15 residues. Deletions cut 1 base from V and 2 bases from J, with 9 bases between. The CDR3 region has the DNA TGTGCCAGCAGTTACTTAGCTAGCGCCTACAATGAGCAGTTCTTC. Protein product: CASSYLASAYNEQFF.

This clonotype turned up a few times. The chain recombines TRBV12-3 or TRBV12-4 with TRBJ1-2, with 10 bases that match TRBD1. The V segment lost 5 bases and the J segment 2 bases; nucleotides outside the gene matches: 5. This CDR3 spans 15 amino acids. CDR3 nucleotide sequence: TGTGCCAGCAGTCTGACAGGGGGCCGAAACTATGGCTACACCTTC. Amino acid sequence: CASSLTGGRNYGYTF.

The chain employs TRBV7-8 and TRBJ2-2; 9 nucleotides agree with TRBD2. The J segment lost 3 bases and the V segment lost 1 base, leaving 3 bases of the junction unmatched. CDR3 length: 16 residues. Germline CDR1 is SGHVS and CDR2 is FQNEAQ. The chain's CDR3 is CASSLVLAGHTGELFF. As DNA, the CDR3 is TGTGCCAGCAGCTTAGTCCTAGCGGGACACACCGGGGAGCTGTTTTTT.

This rearrangement joins TRBV5-6 to TRBJ2-2; no reliable D call. V gave up 0 bases and J gave up 4 bases, with 4 bases separating them. Germline V CDR1 and CDR2: SGHDT, YYEEEE. This CDR3 has 13 residues. CDR3 loop: CASSLVPTGELFF. The CDR3 coding sequence is TGTGCCAGCAGCTTGGTTCCCACCGGGGAGCTGTTTTTT. Combining the CDR3 with reference TRBV5-6 and TRBJ2-2 gives the whole variable domain DAGVTQSPTHLIKTRGQQVTLRCSPKSGHDTVSWYQQALGQGPQFIFQYYEEEERQRGNFPDRFSGHQFPNYSSELNVNALLLGDSALYLCASSLVPTGELFFGEGSRLTVL.

The gene calls are TRBV7-2 and TRBJ1-3; D may be TRBD1 (5 bases). V lost 2 bases, J lost 0 bases, and 11 bases lay in between. The CDR3 is 16 residues long. CDR1 is SGHTA, CDR2 FQGNSA, per germline. In nucleotides, the CDR3 is TGTGCCAGCAGCTTATATTCGGGGGGCTCTGGAAACACCATATATTTT. Translation gives CASSLYSGGSGNTIYF.

The chain has TRBV12-3 or TRBV12-4 and TRBJ2-7, with a tentative D call TRBD1 (6 bases). V was pared by 2 bases and J by 5 bases, with 10 bases between. CDR3 length: 13 residues. CDR3 sequence reads: CASSLQGNDEQYV. The CDR3, as DNA: TGTGCCAGCAGTTTACAGGGGAACGACGAGCAGTACGTC.

There are a few counts of this clonotype. The V call is TRBV4-3, the J call TRBJ1-4, with 9 bases matching TRBD1. After removal of 1 base from V and 10 bases from J, the junction contained 10 bases not matched to a gene. The germline V gene encodes CDR1 LGHNA and CDR2 YSLEER. The CDR3 contains 16 residues. The CDR3 DNA sequence: TGCGCCAGCAGCCAAGGCGCGAGGACAGGGGTAGGAAAACTGTTTTTT. It translates to CASSQGARTGVGKLFF.

The chain recombines TRBV24-1 with TRBJ1-1; 7 bases are a match to TRBD1. V lost 4 bases and J lost 1; bases outside the gene matches: 5. In germline, CDR1 is KGHDR, CDR2 SFDVKD. The CDR3 has 15 residues. The CDR3 region has the DNA TGTGCCACCAGTGACGCGGGACAGCAGAACACTGAAGCTTTCTTT. Translated, it gives CATSDAGQQNTEAFF.

V and J are TRBV28 and TRBJ2-7; D is ambiguous. CDR1 and CDR2 (germline): MDHEN, SYDVKM. This CDR3 comprises 14 residues. Trimming removed 0 bases at V and 2 bases at J, with 8 bases between. The CDR3 nucleotides read TGTGCCAGCAGTTTATGGGGCAGGACCTACGAGCAGTACTTC. Protein: CASSLWGRTYEQYF. Full variable domain (remainder filled in from reference TRBV28 and TRBJ2-7): DVKVTQSSRYLVKRTGEKVFLECVQDMDHENMFWYRQDPGLGLRLIYFSYDVKMKEKGDIPEGYSVSREKKERFSLILESASTNQTSMYLCASSLWGRTYEQYFGPGTRLTVT.

This clonotype showed up many times. This sequence joins TRBV7-2 and TRBJ2-5, with TRBD2 matching over 7 bases. V trimming: 0 bases; J trimming: 4 bases; junction bases outside the gene matches: 5. The germline V gene has CDR1 SGHTA and CDR2 FQGNSA. The CDR3 consists of 15 residues. The CDR3 nucleotides read TGTGCCAGCAGCTTAGCGGGAGGGCCTGGAGAGACCCAGTACTTC. Its protein product is CASSLAGGPGETQYF.

V gene TRBV11-2 combines with J gene TRBJ1-5; D not resolved. The V end lost 6 bases, the J end lost 0 bases, and 6 bases lay between the germline ends. This CDR3 has 13 residues. Germline V gene sequence: CDR1 SGHAT, CDR2 FQNNGV. CDR3 sequence reads: CASRLNSNQPQHF. The CDR3 nucleotides read TGTGCCAGCAGACTGAATAGCAATCAGCCCCAGCATTTT. Using reference TRBV11-2 and TRBJ1-5 for the parts outside the CDR3, the full variable domain is EAGVAQSPRYKIIEKRQSVAFWCNPISGHATLYWYQQILGQGPKLLIQFQNNGVVDDSQLPKDRFSAERLKGVDSTLKIQPAKLEDSAVYLCASRLNSNQPQHFGDGTRLSIL.

This clonotype appeared a single time. Germline and junction disagree at one end, which may indicate a read error. The V and J genes are TRBV6-8 and TRBJ1-1; D gene unclear. The CDR3 is 13 amino acids. CDR1 and CDR2 (germline): MNHGY, SAAAGT. CDR3 protein: CASSRQVKTEAFF. The DNA for the CDR3 is TGTGCCAGCAGTCGGCAGGTGAAGACTGAAGCTTTCTTT.

The table lists this clonotype with many counts. This chain connects TRBV6-2 or TRBV6-3 to TRBJ2-7; D perhaps matches TRBD2 (6 bases). The CDR3 has 14 residues. V lost 2 bases to trimming and J lost 0 bases, with 8 bases between them. Germline V gives CDR1 MNHEY, CDR2 SVGEGT. The CDR3 DNA is TGTGCCAGCAGTTACGGAGGGCCCTCCTACGAGCAGTACGTC. Protein sequence: CASSYGGPSYEQYV.

A word on this clonotype: Mismatch with germline at one junction end may stem from a read error. The chain recombines TRBV7-2 with TRBJ2-4; 8 bases align to TRBD1. The CDR3 has 13 amino acids. The germline CDR1 and CDR2 sequences are SGHTA and FQGNSA. CDR3 in DNA: TGTGCCTGCGAGGACAGGGCCAAAATCATTCAGTACTTC. Translating gives CACEDRAKIIQYF.

The chain recombines TRBV4-3 with TRBJ2-1; D not certain. Germline V gene lookup returns CDR1 LGHNA and CDR2 YSLEER. Trimming took 1 base from V and 2 from J, leaving 12 bases between them. The CDR3 contains 16 residues. The CDR3 nucleotides read TGCGCCAGCAGCCAAGCGACGGAGCCCACCTACAATGAGCAGTTCTTC. Its protein is CASSQATEPTYNEQFF.

The rearrangement joins TRBV7-2 to TRBJ2-1; 14 nucleotides line up with TRBD2. V lost 5 bases to trimming and J lost 13 bases; unmatched junction nucleotides: 7. The CDR3 runs 14 residues. Germline CDR1 is SGHTA and CDR2 is FQGNSA. CDR3 residues: CASSPGTSGSNQFF. The DNA of the CDR3 is TGTGCCAGCAGCCCCGGGACTAGCGGGAGTAACCAGTTCTTC.

V and J are TRBV20-1 and TRBJ2-3; a weak D match, TRBD2 (5 bases). V was shortened by 6 bases and J by 0 bases, with 16 bases between the two germline ends. CDR3 length: 15 amino acids. Germline V gives CDR1 DFQATT, CDR2 SNEGSKA (reference sequence). The CDR3 sequence is CSASGDGASTDTQYF. The CDR3 DNA is TGCAGTGCGAGCGGCGACGGAGCTAGCACAGATACGCAGTATTTT.

The chain recombines TRBV5-4 with TRBJ2-1; 14 bases are shared with TRBD2. The V gene's germline CDR1 is SGHNT and CDR2 YYREEE (reference sequence). Germline trimming cut 6 bases from V and 7 bases from J; bases unmatched to any gene: 6. This CDR3 spans 15 amino acids. The CDR3, as DNA: TGTGCCAGCACGACGGGACTAGCGGGAGTTAATGAGCAGTTCTTC. It yields the protein CASTTGLAGVNEQFF.